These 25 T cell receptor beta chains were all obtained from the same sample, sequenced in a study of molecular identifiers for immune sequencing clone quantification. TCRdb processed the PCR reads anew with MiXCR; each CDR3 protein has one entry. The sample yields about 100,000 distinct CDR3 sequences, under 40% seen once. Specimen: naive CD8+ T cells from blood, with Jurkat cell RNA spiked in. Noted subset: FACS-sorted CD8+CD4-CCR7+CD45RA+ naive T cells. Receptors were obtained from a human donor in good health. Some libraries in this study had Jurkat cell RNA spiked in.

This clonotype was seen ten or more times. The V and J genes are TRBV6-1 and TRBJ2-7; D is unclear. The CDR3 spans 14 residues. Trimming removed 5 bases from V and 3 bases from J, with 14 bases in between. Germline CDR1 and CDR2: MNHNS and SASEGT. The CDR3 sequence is CASSMGPTHYEQYF. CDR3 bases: TGTGCCAGCAGTATGGGCCCTACCCACTACGAGCAGTACTTC.

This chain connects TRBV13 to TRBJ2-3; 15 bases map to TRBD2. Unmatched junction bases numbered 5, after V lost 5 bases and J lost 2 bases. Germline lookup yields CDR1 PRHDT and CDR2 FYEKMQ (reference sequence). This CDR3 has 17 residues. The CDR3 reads CASSIGTSGRPTDTQYF. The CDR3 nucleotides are TGTGCCAGCAGCATCGGGACTAGCGGGAGGCCCACAGATACGCAGTATTTT.

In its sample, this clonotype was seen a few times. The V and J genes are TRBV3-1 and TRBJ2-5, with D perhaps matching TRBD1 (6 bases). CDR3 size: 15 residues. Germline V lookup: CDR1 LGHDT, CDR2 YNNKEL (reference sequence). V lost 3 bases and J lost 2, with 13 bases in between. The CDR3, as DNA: TGTGCCAGCAGCCAGTGGTCAGGGGTGCAAGAGACCCAGTACTTC. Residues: CASSQWSGVQETQYF.

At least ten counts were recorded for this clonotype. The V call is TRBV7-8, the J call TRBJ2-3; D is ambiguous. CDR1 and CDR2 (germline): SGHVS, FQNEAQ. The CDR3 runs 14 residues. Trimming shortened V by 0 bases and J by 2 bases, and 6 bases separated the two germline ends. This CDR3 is CASSLAGITDTQYF. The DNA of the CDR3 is TGTGCCAGCAGCTTAGCCGGAATCACAGATACGCAGTATTTT.

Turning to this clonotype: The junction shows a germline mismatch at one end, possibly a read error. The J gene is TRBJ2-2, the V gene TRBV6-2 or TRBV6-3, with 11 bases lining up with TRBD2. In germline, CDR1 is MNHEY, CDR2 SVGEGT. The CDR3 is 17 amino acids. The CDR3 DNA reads TGTGCCAGCAGTTACTCGACACTAGCGGGAGAAACCGGGGAGCTGATATTT. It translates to CASSYSTLAGETGELIF.

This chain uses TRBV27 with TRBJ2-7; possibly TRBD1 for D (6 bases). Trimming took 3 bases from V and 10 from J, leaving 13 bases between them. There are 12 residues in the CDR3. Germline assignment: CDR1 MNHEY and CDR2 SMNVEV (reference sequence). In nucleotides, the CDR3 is TGTGCCAGCAGTTTGGGGGCAGGGGCTCAGTACTTC. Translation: CASSLGAGAQYF.

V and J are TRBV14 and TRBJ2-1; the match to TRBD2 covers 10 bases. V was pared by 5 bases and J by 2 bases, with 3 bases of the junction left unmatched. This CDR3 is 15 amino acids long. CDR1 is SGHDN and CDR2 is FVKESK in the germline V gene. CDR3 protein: CASSAGLAAYNEQFF. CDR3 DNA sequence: TGTGCCAGCAGCGCCGGACTAGCGGCCTACAATGAGCAGTTCTTC.

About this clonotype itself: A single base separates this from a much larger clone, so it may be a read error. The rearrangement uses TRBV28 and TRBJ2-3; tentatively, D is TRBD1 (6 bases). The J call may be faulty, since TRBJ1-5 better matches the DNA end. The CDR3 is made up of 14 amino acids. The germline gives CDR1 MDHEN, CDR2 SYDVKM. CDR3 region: CASKSRGHTDTQHF. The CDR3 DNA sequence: TGTGCCAGTAAATCCAGGGGCCACACAGATACGCAGCATTTT.

This CDR3 reads CASSHPYSGRADEQFF. The CDR3 DNA reads as TGTGCCAGCAGCCACCCGTATAGCGGGAGGGCCGATGAGCAGTTCTTC. The chain links TRBV4-2 to TRBJ2-1; 11 nucleotides agree with TRBD2. This CDR3 is built from 16 residues. Trimming took 3 bases from V and 8 from J; bases not matched to a gene: 9. Germline CDR1 reads LGHNA; CDR2 reads YNFKEQ.

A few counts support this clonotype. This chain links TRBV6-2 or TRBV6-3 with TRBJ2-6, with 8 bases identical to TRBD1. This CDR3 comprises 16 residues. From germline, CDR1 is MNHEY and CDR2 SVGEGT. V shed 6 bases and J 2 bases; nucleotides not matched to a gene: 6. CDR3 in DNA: TGTGCCAGCAGAAGACAGGGGAGCGCTGGGGCCAACGTCCTGACTTTC. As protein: CASRRQGSAGANVLTF.

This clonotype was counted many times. The CDR3 protein is CASSNLAGGPRGSTGELFF. The CDR3 region has the DNA TGTGCCAGCAGTAACCTAGCGGGAGGGCCCCGGGGGTCCACCGGGGAGCTGTTTTTT. The chain has TRBV28 and TRBJ2-2, with 12 bases lining up with TRBD2. This CDR3 spans 19 amino acids. Per the germline V gene, CDR1 is MDHEN and CDR2 is SYDVKM. V shed 5 bases and J 4 bases; nucleotides not matched to a gene: 14.

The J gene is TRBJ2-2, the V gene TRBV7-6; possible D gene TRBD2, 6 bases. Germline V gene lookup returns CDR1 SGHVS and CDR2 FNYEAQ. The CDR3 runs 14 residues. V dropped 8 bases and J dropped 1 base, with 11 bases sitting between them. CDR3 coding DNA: TGTGCCAGCGGGGCGCGGGAGAACACCGGGGAGCTGTTTTTT. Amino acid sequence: CASGARENTGELFF.

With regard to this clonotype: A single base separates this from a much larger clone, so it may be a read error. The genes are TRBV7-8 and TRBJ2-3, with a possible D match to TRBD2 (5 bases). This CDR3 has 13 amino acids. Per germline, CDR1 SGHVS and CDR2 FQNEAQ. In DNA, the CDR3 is TGTGCCAGCAGCATAGCGAGAGAAGATACGCAGTATTTT. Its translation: CASSIAREDTQYF. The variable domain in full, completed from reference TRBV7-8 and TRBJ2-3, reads GAGVSQSPRYKVAKRGQDVALRCDPISGHVSLFWYQQALGQGPEFLTYFQNEAQLDKSGLPSDRFFAERPEGSVSTLKIQRTQQEDSAVYLCASSIAREDTQYFGPGTRLTVL.

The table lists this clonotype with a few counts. CDR3 sequence (DNA): TGTGCCAGCAGTTACGGGGTTGGCAATGAGCAGTTCTTC. Its protein is CASSYGVGNEQFF. The V and J genes are TRBV27 and TRBJ2-1; TRBD2 might be the D (5 bases). Trimming removed 4 bases at V and 6 bases at J, with 10 bases between. The CDR3 runs 13 residues. Germline CDR1 and CDR2: MNHEY and SMNVEV (reference sequence).

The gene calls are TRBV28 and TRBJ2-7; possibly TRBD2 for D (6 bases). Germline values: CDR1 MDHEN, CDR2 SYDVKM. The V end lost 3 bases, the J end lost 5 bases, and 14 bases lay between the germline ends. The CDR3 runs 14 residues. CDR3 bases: TGTGCCAGCAGTTTTGGAGGGATCGGCGACGAGCAGTACTTC. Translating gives CASSFGGIGDEQYF.

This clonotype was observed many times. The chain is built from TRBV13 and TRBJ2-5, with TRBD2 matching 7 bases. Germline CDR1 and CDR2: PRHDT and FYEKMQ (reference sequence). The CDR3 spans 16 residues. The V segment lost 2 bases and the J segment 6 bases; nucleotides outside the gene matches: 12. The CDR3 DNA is TGTGCCAGCAGCTTACTCCGCGGTGGGCGGGAGAAGACCCAGTACTTC. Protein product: CASSLLRGGREKTQYF.

The chain's CDR3 is CASSTLFGGDHPANYGYTF. In DNA, the CDR3 is TGTGCCAGCAGCACTCTTTTTGGAGGGGACCACCCAGCTAACTATGGCTACACCTTC. This sequence joins TRBV28 and TRBJ1-2; TRBD1 might be the D (5 bases). V was cut by 6 bases and J by 0 bases, with 26 bases left in between. Germline V gene sequence: CDR1 MDHEN, CDR2 SYDVKM. The CDR3 has 19 amino acids.

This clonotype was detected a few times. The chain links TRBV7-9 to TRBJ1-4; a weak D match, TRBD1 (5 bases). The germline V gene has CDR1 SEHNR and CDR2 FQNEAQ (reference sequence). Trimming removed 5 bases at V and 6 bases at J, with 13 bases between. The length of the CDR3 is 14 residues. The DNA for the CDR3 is TGTGCCAGCAGCAGCGACAGCTTCGATGAAAAACTGTTTTTT. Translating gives CASSSDSFDEKLFF.

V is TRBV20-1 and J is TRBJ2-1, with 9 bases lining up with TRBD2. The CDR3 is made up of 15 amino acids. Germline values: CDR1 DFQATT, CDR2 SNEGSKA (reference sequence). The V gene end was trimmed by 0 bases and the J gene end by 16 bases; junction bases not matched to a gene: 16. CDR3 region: CSARDLLAGIFLPFF. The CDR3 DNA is TGCAGTGCTAGAGATCTCCTAGCGGGGATCTTCCTGCCATTCTTC.

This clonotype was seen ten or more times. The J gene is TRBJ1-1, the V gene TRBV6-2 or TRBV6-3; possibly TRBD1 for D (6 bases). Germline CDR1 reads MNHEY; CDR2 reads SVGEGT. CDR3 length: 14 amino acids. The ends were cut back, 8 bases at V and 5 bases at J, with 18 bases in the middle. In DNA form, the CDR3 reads TGTGCCAGCGCGAATGGAGACACAGGGACTGAAGCTTTCTTT. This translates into CASANGDTGTEAFF.

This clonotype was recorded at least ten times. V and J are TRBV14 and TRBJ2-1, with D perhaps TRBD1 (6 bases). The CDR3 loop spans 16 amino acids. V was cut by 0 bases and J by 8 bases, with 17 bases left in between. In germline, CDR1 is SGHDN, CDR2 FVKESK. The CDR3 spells CASSQDRYTGIHEQFF. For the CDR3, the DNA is TGTGCCAGCAGCCAAGATAGGTACACAGGGATCCATGAGCAGTTCTTC.

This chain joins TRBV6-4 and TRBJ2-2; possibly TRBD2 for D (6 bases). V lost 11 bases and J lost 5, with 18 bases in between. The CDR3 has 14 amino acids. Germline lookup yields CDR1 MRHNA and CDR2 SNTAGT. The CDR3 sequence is CAGRGGLPTGELFF. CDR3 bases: TGTGCCGGGAGAGGAGGGCTACCGACCGGGGAGCTGTTTTTT.

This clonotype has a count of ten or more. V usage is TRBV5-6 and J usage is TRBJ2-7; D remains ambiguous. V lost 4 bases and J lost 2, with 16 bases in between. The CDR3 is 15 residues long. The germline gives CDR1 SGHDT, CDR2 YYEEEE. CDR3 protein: CASSGRPGLPYEQYF. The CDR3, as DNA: TGTGCCAGCAGCGGGCGGCCAGGCCTTCCCTACGAGCAGTACTTC.

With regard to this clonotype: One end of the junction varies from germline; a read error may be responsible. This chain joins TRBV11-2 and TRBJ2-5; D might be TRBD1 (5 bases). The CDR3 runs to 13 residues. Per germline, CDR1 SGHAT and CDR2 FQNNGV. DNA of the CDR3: TGTGCCAGCAGCGGACACTTCCAAGAGCCCCAGTACTTC. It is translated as CASSGHFQEPQYF.

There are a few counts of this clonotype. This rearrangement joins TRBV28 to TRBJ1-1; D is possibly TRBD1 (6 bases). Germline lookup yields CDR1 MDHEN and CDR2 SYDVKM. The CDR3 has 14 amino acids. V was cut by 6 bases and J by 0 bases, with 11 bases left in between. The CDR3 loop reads CASSGDNLNTEAFF. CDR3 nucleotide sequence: TGTGCCAGCAGCGGGGACAACCTGAACACTGAAGCTTTCTTT.